What follows describes a single T cell receptor (beta chain). Trimming left V 5 bases short and J 1 base short, with 17 bases between. The CDR3 runs to 16 residues. Germline-derived CDR1 and CDR2 are SGDLS and YYNGEE. This entry belongs to a study of blood T cell repertoires in COVID-19. Produced via immunoSEQ multiplex PCR; TCRdb's table is partial and in-frame only. This sample has around 330,000 clones, with around 90% found just once. Participant age was roughly 18 to 90 years, and participants resided in fewer than 25 US areas. In assigning cohorts, the study relied on participant-reported clinical history.

Sequencing was carried out using PBMCs or T cells enriched from blood (not recorded which). The TCR was taken from a woman younger than 30 who had recovered from COVID-19. V gene TRBV9 combines with J gene TRBJ2-3; a weak D match, TRBD2 (7 bases). CDR3 residues: CASSPVGGAGTDTQYF. The CDR3 bases are TGTGCCAGCAGTCCAGTAGGGGGGGCGGGCACAGATACGCAGTATTTT.